Given below is one T cell receptor (beta chain) in context. The record originates from a study of blood T cell repertoires in COVID-19. Study context: Samples of COVID-19 (acute and convalescent) were obtained from the United States, Italy and Spain. PBMCs, B-cell-depleted T cells, or T cells provided the cDNA or gDNA that made up the material.

CDR1 is SGHNT and CDR2 is YENEEA in the germline V gene. The CDR3 sequence is 14 residues long. V was shortened by 1 base and J by 4 bases, with 11 bases between the two germline ends. Authors' processing steps: Amplifying reference gene primers gave estimates of nucleated cell counts. The table came from immunoSEQ multiplex PCR; TCRdb's copy has only in-frame clones and leaves some out. The V and J calls and clone size come from that table; D and trimming were worked out from the DNA. The table lists some 200,000 clones, 65% to 90% of them singletons, with over 4.5% in the top ten. The sequenced sample consisted of peripheral blood. This chain joins TRBV11-3 and TRBJ2-7; D is possibly TRBD1 (5 bases). This sequence was found in an elderly man with acute or convalescent COVID-19. The CDR3 protein is CASSLGQSPYEQYV. The CDR3 DNA reads as TGTGCCAGCAGCTTAGGACAGTCCCCTTACGAGCAGTACGTC.